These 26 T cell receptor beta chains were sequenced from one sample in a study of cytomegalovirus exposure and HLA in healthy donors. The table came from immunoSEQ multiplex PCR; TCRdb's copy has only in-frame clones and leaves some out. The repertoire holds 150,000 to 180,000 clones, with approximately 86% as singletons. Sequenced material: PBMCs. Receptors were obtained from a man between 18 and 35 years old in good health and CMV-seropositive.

Here the CDR3 reads CASSLTLRGASTDTQYF. CDR3 DNA: TGTGCCAGCAGCTTAACGTTACGGGGGGCCTCCACAGATACGCAGTATTTT. V and J are TRBV7-3 and TRBJ2-3; D perhaps matches TRBD2 (7 bases). The CDR3 is 17 amino acids. Trimming removed 0 bases at V and 2 bases at J, with 15 bases between. Per the germline V gene, CDR1 is SGHTA and CDR2 is FQGTGA.

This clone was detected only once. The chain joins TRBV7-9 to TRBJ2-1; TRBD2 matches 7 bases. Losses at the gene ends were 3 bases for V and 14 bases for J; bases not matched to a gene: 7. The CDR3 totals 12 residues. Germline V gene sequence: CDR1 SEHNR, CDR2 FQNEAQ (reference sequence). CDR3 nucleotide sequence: TGTGCCAGCAGCTTCCCCGGGGGAGGGGAGTTCTTC. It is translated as CASSFPGGGEFF.

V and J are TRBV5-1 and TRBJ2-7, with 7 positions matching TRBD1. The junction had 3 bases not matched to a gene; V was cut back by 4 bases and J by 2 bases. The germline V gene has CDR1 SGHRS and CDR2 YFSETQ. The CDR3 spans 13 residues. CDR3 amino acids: CASSHGTAYEQYF. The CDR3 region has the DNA TGCGCCAGCAGCCACGGGACAGCCTACGAGCAGTACTTC.

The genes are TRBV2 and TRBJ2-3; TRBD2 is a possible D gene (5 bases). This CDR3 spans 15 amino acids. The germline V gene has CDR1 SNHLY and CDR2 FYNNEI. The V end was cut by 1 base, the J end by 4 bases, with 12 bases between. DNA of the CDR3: TGTGCCAGCAGTGAAGAGAAGCTAGCTTCAGATACGCAGTATTTT. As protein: CASSEEKLASDTQYF. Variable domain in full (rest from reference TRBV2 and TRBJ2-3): EPEVTQTPSHQVTQMGQEVILRCVPISNHLYFYWYRQILGQKVEFLVSFYNNEISEKSEIFDDQFSVERPDGSNFTLKIRSTKLEDSAMYFCASSEEKLASDTQYFGPGTRLTVL.

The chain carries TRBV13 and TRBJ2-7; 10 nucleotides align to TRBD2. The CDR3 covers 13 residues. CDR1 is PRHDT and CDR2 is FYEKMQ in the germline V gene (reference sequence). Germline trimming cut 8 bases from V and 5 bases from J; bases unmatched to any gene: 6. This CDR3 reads CASLGTSENEQYF. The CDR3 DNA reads TGTGCCAGCCTAGGGACTAGCGAAAACGAGCAGTACTTC.

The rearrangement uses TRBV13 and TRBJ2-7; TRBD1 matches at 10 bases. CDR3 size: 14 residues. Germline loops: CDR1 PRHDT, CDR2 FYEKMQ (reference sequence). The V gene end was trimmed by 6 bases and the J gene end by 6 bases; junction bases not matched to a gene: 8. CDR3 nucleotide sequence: TGTGCCAGCAGTTCGGGGACAGGGGTCGCCGAGCAGTACTTC. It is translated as CASSSGTGVAEQYF.

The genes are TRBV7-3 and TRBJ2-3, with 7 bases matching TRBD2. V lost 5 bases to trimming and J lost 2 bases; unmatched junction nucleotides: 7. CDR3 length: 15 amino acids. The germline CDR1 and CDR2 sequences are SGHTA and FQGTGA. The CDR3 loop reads CASSPRAGNTDTQYF. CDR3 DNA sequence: TGTGCCAGCAGCCCCAGAGCGGGAAACACAGATACGCAGTATTTT.

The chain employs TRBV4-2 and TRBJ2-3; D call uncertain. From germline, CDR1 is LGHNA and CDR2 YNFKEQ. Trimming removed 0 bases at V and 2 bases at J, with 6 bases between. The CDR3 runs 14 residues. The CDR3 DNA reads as TGTGCCAGCAGCCAAGAAAGAGACACAGATACGCAGTATTTT. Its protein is CASSQERDTDTQYF.

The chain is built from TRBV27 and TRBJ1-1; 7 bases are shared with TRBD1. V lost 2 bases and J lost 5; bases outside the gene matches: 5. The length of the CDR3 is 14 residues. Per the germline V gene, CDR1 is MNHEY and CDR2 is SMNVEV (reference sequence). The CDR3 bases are TGTGCCAGCAGTTTAAAGTACAGGGGAACTGAAGCTTTCTTT. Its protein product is CASSLKYRGTEAFF.

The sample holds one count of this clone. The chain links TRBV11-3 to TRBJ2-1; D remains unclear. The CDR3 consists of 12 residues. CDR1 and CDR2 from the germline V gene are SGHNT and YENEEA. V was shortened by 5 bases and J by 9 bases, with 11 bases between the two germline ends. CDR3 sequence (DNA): TGTGCCAGCAGCACAGATCAGGTTGAGCAGTTCTTC. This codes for CASSTDQVEQFF.

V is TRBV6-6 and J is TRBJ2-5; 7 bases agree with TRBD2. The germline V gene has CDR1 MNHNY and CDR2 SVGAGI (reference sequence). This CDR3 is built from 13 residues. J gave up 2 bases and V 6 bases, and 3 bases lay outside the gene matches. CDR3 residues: CASSRGGQETQYF. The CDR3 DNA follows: TGTGCCAGCAGCCGCGGGGGTCAAGAGACCCAGTACTTC.

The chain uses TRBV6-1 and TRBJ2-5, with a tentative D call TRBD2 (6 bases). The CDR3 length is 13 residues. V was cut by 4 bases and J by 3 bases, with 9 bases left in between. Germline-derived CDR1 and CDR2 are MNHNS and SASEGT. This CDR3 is CASSVGTEETQYF. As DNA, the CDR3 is TGTGCCAGCAGTGTCGGGACTGAAGAGACCCAGTACTTC.

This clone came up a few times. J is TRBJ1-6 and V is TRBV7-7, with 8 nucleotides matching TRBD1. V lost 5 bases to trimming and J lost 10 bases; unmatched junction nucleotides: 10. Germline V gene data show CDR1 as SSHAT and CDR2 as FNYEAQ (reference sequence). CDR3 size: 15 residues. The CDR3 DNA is TGTGCCAGCAGCCCGAAGACAGGGGTGGGATCACCCCTCCACTTT. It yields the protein CASSPKTGVGSPLHF.

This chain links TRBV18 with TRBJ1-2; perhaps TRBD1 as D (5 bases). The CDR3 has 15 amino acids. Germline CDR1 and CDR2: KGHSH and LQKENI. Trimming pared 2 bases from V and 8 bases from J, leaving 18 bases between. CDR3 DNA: TGTGCCAGCTCACCAATGTTGTTCAGGGAAGAAGGCTACACCTTC. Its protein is CASSPMLFREEGYTF.

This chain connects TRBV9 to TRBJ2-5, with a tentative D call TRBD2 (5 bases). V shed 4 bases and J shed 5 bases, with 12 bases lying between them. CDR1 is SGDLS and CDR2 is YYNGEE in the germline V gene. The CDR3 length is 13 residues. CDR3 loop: CASSTRTGETQYF. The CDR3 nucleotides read TGTGCCAGCAGCACTCGGACGGGGGAGACCCAGTACTTC.

In DNA form, the CDR3 reads TGCGCCAGCAGCCAAGACCTACAGGGGGCAGCGGGAAACACCATATATTTT. Its translation is CASSQDLQGAAGNTIYF. V gene TRBV4-3 combines with J gene TRBJ1-3; 9 positions agree with TRBD1. Trimming cost V 0 bases and J 4 bases; bases outside gene matches: 7. Looked up from germline, CDR1 is LGHNA and CDR2 is YSLEER. This CDR3 has 17 residues.

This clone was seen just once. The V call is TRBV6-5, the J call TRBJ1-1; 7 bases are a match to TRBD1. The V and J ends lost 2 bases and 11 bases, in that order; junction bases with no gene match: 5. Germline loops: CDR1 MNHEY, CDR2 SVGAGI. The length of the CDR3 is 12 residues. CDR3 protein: CASSYRGRGAFF. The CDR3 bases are TGTGCCAGCAGTTACAGGGGGCGAGGCGCTTTCTTT.

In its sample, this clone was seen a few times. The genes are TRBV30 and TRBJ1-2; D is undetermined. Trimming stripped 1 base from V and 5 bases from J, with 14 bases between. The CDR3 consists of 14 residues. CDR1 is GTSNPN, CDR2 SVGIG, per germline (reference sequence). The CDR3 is CAWSGQVLYYGYTF. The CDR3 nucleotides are TGTGCCTGGAGTGGGCAGGTCCTATATTATGGCTACACCTTC.

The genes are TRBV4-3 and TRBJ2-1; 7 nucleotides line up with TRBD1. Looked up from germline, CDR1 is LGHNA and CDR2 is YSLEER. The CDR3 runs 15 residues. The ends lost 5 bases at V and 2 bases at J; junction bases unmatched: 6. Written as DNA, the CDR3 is TGCGCCAGCAGCATAGACAGGGATACCTACAATGAGCAGTTCTTC. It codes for CASSIDRDTYNEQFF.

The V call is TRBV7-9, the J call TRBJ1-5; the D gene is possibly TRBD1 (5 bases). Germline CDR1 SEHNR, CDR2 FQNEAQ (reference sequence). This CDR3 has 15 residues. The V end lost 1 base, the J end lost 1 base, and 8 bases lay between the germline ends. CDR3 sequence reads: CASSLEGASNQPQHF. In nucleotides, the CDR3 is TGTGCCAGCAGCTTAGAAGGGGCGAGCAATCAGCCCCAGCATTTT.

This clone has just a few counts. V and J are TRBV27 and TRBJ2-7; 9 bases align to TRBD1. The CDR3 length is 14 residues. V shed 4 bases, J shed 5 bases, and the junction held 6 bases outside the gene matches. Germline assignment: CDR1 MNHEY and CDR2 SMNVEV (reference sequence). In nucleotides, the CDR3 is TGTGCCAGCAGTTACTTACAGGGGGCGGACGAGCAGTACTTC. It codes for CASSYLQGADEQYF.

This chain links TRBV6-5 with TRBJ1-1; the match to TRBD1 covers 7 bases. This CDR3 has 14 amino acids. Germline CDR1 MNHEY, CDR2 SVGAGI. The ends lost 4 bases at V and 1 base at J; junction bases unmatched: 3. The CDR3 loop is CASSSNRGNTEAFF. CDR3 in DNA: TGTGCCAGCAGTTCCAACAGGGGGAACACTGAAGCTTTCTTT.

The CDR3 region is CASNLGSGDEQYF. CDR3 nucleotide sequence: TGTGCCAGCAACTTGGGGTCCGGGGACGAGCAGTACTTC. The chain has TRBV25-1 and TRBJ2-7; D possibly corresponds to TRBD2 (5 bases). Germline CDR1 MGHDK, CDR2 SYGVNS. Deletions cut 7 bases from V and 5 bases from J, with 15 bases between. CDR3 size: 13 residues.

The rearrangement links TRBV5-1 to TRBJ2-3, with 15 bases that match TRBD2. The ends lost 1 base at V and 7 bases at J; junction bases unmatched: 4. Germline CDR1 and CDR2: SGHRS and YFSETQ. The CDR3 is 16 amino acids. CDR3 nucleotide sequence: TGCGCCAGCAGCTTGCTGGGACTAGCGGGGGGAAATACGCAGTATTTT. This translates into CASSLLGLAGGNTQYF.

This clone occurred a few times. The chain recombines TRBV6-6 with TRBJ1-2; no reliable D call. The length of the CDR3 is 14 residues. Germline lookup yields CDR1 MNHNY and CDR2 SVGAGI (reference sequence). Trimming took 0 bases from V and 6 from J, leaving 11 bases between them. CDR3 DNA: TGTGCCAGCAGTTACTCCGCCCGATCGGATGGCTACACCTTC. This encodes CASSYSARSDGYTF.

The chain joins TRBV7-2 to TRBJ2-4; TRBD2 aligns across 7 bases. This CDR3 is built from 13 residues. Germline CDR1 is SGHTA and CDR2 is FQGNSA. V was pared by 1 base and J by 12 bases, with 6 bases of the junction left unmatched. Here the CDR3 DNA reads TGTGCCAGCAGCTTAGGGGTAGCGGGTCCTCAGTACTTC. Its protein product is CASSLGVAGPQYF.